This T cell receptor beta chain was recovered during a study of control samples from healthy donors and cancer patients (TCRdb year 2020). The library came from the immunoSEQ multiplex PCR assay. TCRdb's version of the immuneACCESS table is confined to in-frame rearrangements and falls short of the full clone set. An unresolved V gene accounts for under half of the shortfall where checked; the remainder is of unknown origin. For this sample there are 110,000 to 150,000 clones; roughly nine tenths appear just once. The ten largest account for about 7.1% of the sample. CDR3 length: 13 amino acids, cysteine to phenylalanine. Only the CDR3 portion is preserved as DNA: 39 bases, with reading frame beginning at the first base. Relative to germline, V is missing 5 bases and J is missing 1 base, with 1 base of the junction outside any gene match. Via the germline V gene (reference sequence), CDR1 is SEHNR and CDR2 FQNEAQ.

Comments on this clone: The specificity of this receptor is unknown. Nothing much larger sits one base from this clone, and base qualities are not available.

The sequence came from a man aged 18-30 years in good health. Sequenced input: blood. The V gene is TRBV7-9 and the J gene is TRBJ1-1, with TRBD1 identical over 7 junction bases. The CDR3 here reads CASSRTGNTEAFF. The DNA is TGTGCCAGCAGCCGGACAGGGAACACTGAAGCTTTCTTT.